The clone carrying this T cell receptor (beta chain) was detected only a few times. No antigen is known for it. This entry comes from a study of T-cell reconstitution after alpha-beta-depleted transplantation in children. General study findings and limits: Newly produced T cells mostly accounted for T-cell counts and diversity one year post-transplant.

The TCRbeta library was prepared with unique molecular identifiers. One entry per CDR3 protein, called by TCRdb with MiXCR from the PCR reads. The sample lists around 450,000 distinct CDR3 sequences; 43% were seen once. The germline V gene encodes CDR1 KGHDR and CDR2 SFDVKD. Losses at the gene ends were 4 bases for V and 9 bases for J; bases not matched to a gene: 13. The CDR3 has 16 residues. This receptor was taken from a girl aged 2-10 years with aplastic anemia, due to receive a stem cell transplant. This sequence joins TRBV24-1 and TRBJ2-1; 8 positions agree with TRBD1. Sequences were derived from PBMCs, sampled before TCRalphabeta/CD19-depleted stem cell transplant. CDR3: CATSDGAGTGAGEQFF. As DNA, the CDR3 is TGTGCCACCAGTGACGGGGCCGGGACAGGCGCGGGTGAGCAGTTCTTC.